Listed below are T cell receptor beta chains from one sample, sequenced in a study of regulatory T cells in long-lasting Graves disease. From the multiplex PCR reads, TCRdb called clonotypes with MiXCR, one entry per CDR3 protein. The sample holds more than 300,000 distinct CDR3 sequences, about a sixth seen once. Material: peripheral blood mononuclear cells (PBMCs), obtained at new diagnosis, from a patient treated with antithyroid drugs. These receptors were obtained from a female donor with Graves disease. The CDR3 runs from the conserved cysteine through the conserved F or W. D genes are given only for firm matches. Rows may omit the clone size; those that give it use once, few, many or a size class.

d_call | j_call | clone_size | cdr3_length | v_call | cdr3_aa | cdr3_nt
TRBD1 | TRBJ1-2 | . | 13 | TRBV20-1 | CSASPGTGDGYTF | TGCAGTGCTAGTCCCGGGACAGGGGATGGCTACACCTTC
TRBD2 | TRBJ2-1 | . | 14 | TRBV6-1 | CASTGSGDYNEQFF | TGTGCCAGCACGGGTAGCGGGGACTACAATGAGCAGTTCTTC
. | TRBJ1-1 | many | 14 | TRBV6-5 | CASSYGQLGTEAFF | TGTGCCAGCAGTTACGGACAGTTGGGGACTGAAGCTTTCTTT
TRBD1 | TRBJ2-5 | many | 20 | TRBV5-1 | CASSLARGLLGQGEPETQYF | TGCGCCAGCAGCTTGGCCCGGGGCCTATTGGGACAGGGGGAACCAGAGACCCAGTACTTC
TRBD2 | TRBJ2-2 | . | 14 | TRBV29-1 | CSPGGEHPTGELFF | TGCAGCCCCGGGGGGGAACACCCCACCGGGGAGCTGTTTTTT
. | TRBJ2-1 | many | 14 | TRBV6-2/TRBV6-3 | CASRPGQRDNEQFF | TGTGCCAGCAGACCCGGACAGAGAGACAATGAGCAGTTCTTC
TRBD1 | TRBJ1-2 | many | 13 | TRBV5-4 | CASSHPDRPGYTF | TGTGCCAGCAGCCATCCGGACAGGCCCGGCTACACCTTC
TRBD2 | TRBJ2-3 | many | 15 | TRBV20-1 | CSASSGRPSTDTQYF | TGCAGTGCCTCTAGCGGGAGGCCTTCTACAGATACGCAGTATTTT
TRBD2 | TRBJ2-2 | many | 15 | TRBV12-3/TRBV12-4 | CASSFRGGNTGELFF | TGTGCCAGCAGTTTTCGCGGGGGGAACACCGGGGAGCTGTTTTTT
. | TRBJ2-1 | many | 15 | TRBV5-1 | CASSLALQSLAEQFF | TGCGCCAGCAGCTTGGCCTTGCAATCGTTGGCTGAGCAGTTCTTC
. | TRBJ1-5 | many | 13 | TRBV7-2 | CASSDSGPQPQHF | TGTGCCAGCAGCGACTCAGGCCCGCAGCCCCAGCATTTT
. | TRBJ2-7 | . | 16 | TRBV2 | CASSLTSGEKAYEQYF | TGTGCCAGCAGTTTAACGTCCGGGGAAAAGGCCTACGAGCAGTACTTC
. | TRBJ2-1 | many | 14 | TRBV5-1 | CASSAGPRGNEQFF | TGCGCCAGCAGTGCGGGCCCCCGAGGTAATGAGCAGTTCTTC
. | TRBJ1-5 | . | 16 | TRBV12-3/TRBV12-4 | CASSFFLGEANQPQHF | TGTGCCAGCAGCTTTTTTTTAGGGGAGGCAAATCAGCCCCAGCATTTT
TRBD1 | TRBJ2-1 | many | 16 | TRBV5-1 | CASSLAHRGTFDEQFF | TGCGCCAGCAGCTTGGCCCACAGGGGCACCTTCGATGAGCAGTTCTTC
. | TRBJ1-4 | . | 17 | TRBV7-9 | CASSPGKVQATNEKLFF | TGTGCCAGCAGCCCTGGCAAGGTGCAGGCAACTAATGAAAAACTGTTTTTT
. | TRBJ2-7 | few | 14 | TRBV18 | CASSQAQGSHEQYF | TGTGCCAGCTCACAAGCACAGGGATCCCACGAGCAGTACTTC
. | TRBJ2-1 | many | 17 | TRBV30 | CAWSVRVGGSSYNEQFF | TGTGCCTGGAGTGTACGAGTGGGCGGGTCGTCCTACAATGAGCAGTTCTTC
TRBD2 | TRBJ2-7 | many | 15 | TRBV3-1 | CASSRGLADSYEQYF | TGTGCCAGCAGCCGGGGACTAGCGGACTCCTACGAGCAGTACTTC
. | TRBJ1-2 | many | 15 | TRBV6-1 | CASSRGQAHPRFDTF | TGTGCCAGCAGTCGAGGGCAGGCACACCCCAGGTTCGACACCTTC
. | TRBJ1-5 | many | 16 | TRBV12-3/TRBV12-4 | CASSYPDRNSNQPQHF | TGTGCCAGCAGTTACCCCGACAGGAATAGCAATCAGCCCCAGCATTTT
. | TRBJ1-1 | many | 14 | TRBV14 | CASSQFLDGVEAFF | TGTGCCAGCAGCCAATTCCTCGACGGGGTTGAAGCTTTCTTT
TRBD1 | TRBJ1-2 | many | 16 | TRBV7-9 | CASSLAGDRGRYGYTF | TGTGCCAGCAGCTTAGCGGGGGACAGGGGACGCTATGGCTACACCTTC
. | TRBJ1-1 | many | 13 | TRBV18 | CASSKNRDWQAFF | TGTGCCAGCTCTAAGAACCGGGACTGGCAAGCTTTCTTT
. | TRBJ2-5 | . | 13 | TRBV5-1 | CASSLPPVQTQYF | TGCGCCAGCAGCTTGCCTCCAGTTCAGACCCAGTACTTC
. | TRBJ2-3 | many | 14 | TRBV28 | CASFEGGGADTQYF | TGTGCCAGCTTCGAGGGAGGAGGCGCAGATACGCAGTATTTT
. | TRBJ1-6 | few | 17 | TRBV7-9 | CASSPPRAALTNSPLHF | TGTGCCAGCAGCCCCCCGAGGGCGGCCTTGACGAATTCACCCCTCCACTTT
TRBD2 | TRBJ2-3 | few | 15 | TRBV6-4 | CASSPTSGRIDTQYF | TGTGCCAGCAGTCCGACTAGCGGGAGAATAGATACGCAGTATTTT
TRBD2 | TRBJ2-1 | many | 17 | TRBV2 | CASSEGEGLAGYNEQFF | TGTGCCAGCAGTGAAGGGGAAGGACTAGCGGGGTACAATGAGCAGTTCTTC
TRBD1 | TRBJ2-1 | . | 14 | TRBV6-2/TRBV6-3 | CASSGRQGRNEQFF | TGTGCCAGCAGTGGCAGACAGGGGCGGAATGAGCAGTTCTTC
TRBD1 | TRBJ1-3 | many | 17 | TRBV7-2 | CASSTGTTGESGNTIYF | TGTGCCAGCAGCACAGGAACGACAGGGGAATCTGGAAACACCATATATTTT
TRBD1 | TRBJ1-2 | few | 11 | TRBV6-1 | CATHRGRDSHF | TGTGCCACGCATCGGGGGAGGGACAGCCACTTC
TRBD2 | TRBJ2-1 | many | 15 | TRBV27 | CASTSRLAEDNEQFF | TGTGCCAGCACCTCTCGACTAGCGGAGGACAATGAGCAGTTCTTC
TRBD2 | TRBJ2-3 | many | 20 | TRBV6-2/TRBV6-3 | CASSYDARGSTWEGPDTQYF | TGTGCCAGCAGTTACGATGCACGTGGTTCCACATGGGAGGGCCCAGATACGCAGTATTTT
. | TRBJ2-1 | many | 14 | TRBV12-3/TRBV12-4 | CASSLGPAYNEQFF | TGTGCCAGCAGCCTAGGCCCCGCCTACAATGAGCAGTTCTTC
TRBD2 | TRBJ2-7 | many | 14 | TRBV27 | CASSLAGVANEQYF | TGTGCCAGCAGTTTAGCGGGAGTTGCTAACGAGCAGTACTTC
. | TRBJ2-1 | many | 15 | TRBV5-1 | CASSPVGNSYNEQFF | TGCGCCAGCAGCCCGGTGGGGAACTCCTACAATGAGCAGTTCTTC
. | TRBJ1-3 | many | 17 | TRBV7-6 | CASSPRAAESSGNTIYF | TGTGCCAGCAGCCCGCGGGCCGCCGAAAGCTCTGGAAACACCATATATTTT
TRBD2 | TRBJ2-1 | many | 14 | TRBV7-3 | CASSSSGTSAEQFF | TGTGCCAGCAGCTCTTCCGGGACTAGCGCTGAGCAGTTCTTC
. | TRBJ2-5 | . | 14 | TRBV19 | CASSDRRARETQYF | TGTGCCAGTAGTGATAGGAGGGCCAGAGAGACCCAGTACTTC
TRBD1 | TRBJ2-5 | many | 17 | TRBV20-1 | CSAQVGLDRAPGETQYF | TGCAGTGCACAGGTTGGGCTGGACAGGGCTCCGGGGGAGACCCAGTACTTC
. | TRBJ1-5 | few | 15 | TRBV28 | CASSFEGLGYQPQHF | TGTGCCAGCAGTTTCGAGGGGCTGGGCTATCAGCCCCAGCATTTT
TRBD2 | TRBJ2-1 | many | 16 | TRBV5-1 | CASSLSSGSGSNEQFF | TGCGCCAGCAGCTTATCTAGCGGGAGTGGAAGCAATGAGCAGTTCTTC